This T cell receptor (beta chain) was observed in a study of T cells in Graves' hyperthyroidism and ophthalmopathy. Broader study findings: The authors' 13 V-J model separated ophthalmopathy from stable hyperthyroidism. Appearing also in blood were most of the thyroid clonotypes expanded above 0.001. Before onset, by a median of around 6.4 months, the model predicted ophthalmopathy.

As concerns this clonotype: Its antigen is unknown.

Using RNA transcripts as the source, TCR beta CDR3 regions were amplified. The HTBI set primed first-round TCR CDR3 RT-PCR. MiXCR, applied by TCRdb to the multiplex PCR reads, yields one record per CDR3 protein. The table lists approximately 300,000 distinct CDR3 sequences, around 19% of them singletons. J lost 8 bases, V lost 4 bases, and 7 bases had no gene match. The CDR3 has 15 residues. The germline CDR1 and CDR2 sequences are LNHDA and SQIVND (reference sequence). In making diagnoses, clinical symptoms, serum thyroxine and TRAb, thyroid ultrasound and orbital computed tomography were all used. The clonotype comes from a man in his forties or fifties with Graves' ophthalmopathy. The chain couples TRBV19 to TRBJ2-1; TRBD1 aligns across 11 bases. Material for sequencing was blood. In DNA, the CDR3 is TGTGCCAGTAGTACAGGACAGGGGGCAGTCGATGAGCAGTTCTTC. The encoded protein is CASSTGQGAVDEQFF. Combining the CDR3 with reference TRBV19 and TRBJ2-1 gives the whole variable domain DGGITQSPKYLFRKEGQNVTLSCEQNLNHDAMYWYRQDPGQGLRLIYYSQIVNDFQKGDIAEGYSVSREKKESFPLTVTSAQKNPTAFYLCASSTGQGAVDEQFFGPGTRLTVL.